This note documents a single TCR beta chain sequence. A few counts support this clone. The specificity of this receptor is unknown. Base quality data are lacking; no much larger clone is found one base away. The donors were included in the validation cohort of 120 subjects, a group kept apart from the approximately 690-subject first cohort. Library generation was performed with the immunoSEQ multiplex PCR assay. Under the source paper's analysis protocol: A statistical classification framework was developed to diagnose cytomegalovirus status using the catalog of TCR beta chain sequences. TCRdb mirrors the immuneACCESS table, restricted to in-frame sequences. Some clones are absent from its copies; in checked studies, under half trace to an unresolved V gene, and the reason for the others is unknown. The DNA gave D and trimming, while V, J and clone size come from that table. This sample has under 400,000 clones in its table, and 86% of those were observed once. The biggest ten clones account for roughly 0.75% of the sample.

The data were taken from a study of cytomegalovirus exposure and HLA in healthy donors (dated by TCRdb to 2015 to 2018). As for the study more broadly: According to a later analysis, one platform produced both the 100 to 150 validation repertoires and the 720 or so repertoires of the first cohort. A separate validation cohort of 100 to 150 different subjects was used in addition to the approximately 700-subject first cohort. The study aimed to test whether signatures of past pathogen exposure could be identified by cataloging public T cell receptors. To predict cytomegalovirus infection status, the study combined high-throughput TCR immunosequencing, statistical association of individual TCRs with disease status, and machine learning.

Broad study findings and their caveats: Three of the identified cytomegalovirus-associated TCR beta chains were confirmed in vitro to be specific for cytomegalovirus antigens. A later analysis found that TCRs clustered in the first cohort also tended to co-occur in the roughly 120 validation repertoires, with 94% of cluster scores above 0. According to the authors, the approach could potentially be generalized to other disease states and immunological phenotypes. The classifier was reported to diagnose cytomegalovirus status with high specificity and sensitivity in both the original cohort and the validation cohort. The validation cohort had no HLA typing available for a later analysis, so co-occurrence within that cohort was assessed over all 120 or so repertoires. In the study, about 150 TCR beta chains were listed as associated with cytomegalovirus. Most TCR sequences were seen in very few donors, while some public TCRs were found in many individuals.

At the junction V is shortened by 5 bases and J by 3 bases; bases outside the gene matches: 4. Including cysteine and phenylalanine, the CDR3 has 12 amino acids. The retained sequence is limited to the CDR3, 36 bases, with the frame set at the first base. Per the germline V gene, SQVTM is the CDR1 and ANQGSEA is the CDR2. The chain couples TRBV29-1 to TRBJ2-7, with TRBD1 identical over 7 junction bases. Sequenced: PBMCs. This clonotype was sampled from a woman aged 18-30 years in good health and CMV-seronegative. The DNA sequence is given as TGCAGCGTTAAGGGACAGCTCTACGAGCAGTACTTC. Its translation reads: CSVKGQLYEQYF.